Listed below are T cell receptor beta chains from one sample, sequenced in a study of identical twins. MiXCR was run by TCRdb on the 5' RACE reads, yielding one entry per CDR3 protein. The sample lists around 370,000 distinct CDR3 sequences; approximately 8.7% were seen once. Sequenced input: naive T cells sorted from blood. The receptors shown here come from a woman between 50 and 59 years old in good health. Each CDR3 is given with its conserved first and last residue. The order of the fields is V gene, J gene, CDR3 protein.

TRBV11-2	TRBJ2-1	CASSSRILAETYNEQFF
TRBV5-1	TRBJ1-2	CASSLGQGTYGYTF
TRBV4-1	TRBJ2-1	CASRPGPRRLAGGIYNEQFF
TRBV6-5	TRBJ2-1	CASRTRTSAENNEQFF
TRBV30	TRBJ1-5	CAWSKQNNQPQHF
TRBV7-2	TRBJ2-4	CASSERDFGNLPKNIQYF
TRBV12-3/TRBV12-4	TRBJ2-5	CASSWAGTGGVVGETQYF
TRBV6-5	TRBJ2-1	CASSYTKSGTSYNEQFF
TRBV9	TRBJ2-7	CASSVALGGTYEQYF
TRBV27	TRBJ2-3	CASSQSSGWDTQYF
TRBV29-1	TRBJ2-2	CSVEGRDRTGELFF
TRBV6-5	TRBJ1-1	CASRVDRVGTEAFF
TRBV6-5	TRBJ1-1	CASSYSIGDTEAFF
TRBV20-1	TRBJ2-3	CSAGPLAGGADTQYF
TRBV9	TRBJ2-2	CASSRGQASFAGELFF
TRBV5-1	TRBJ2-6	CASSLPRTGGSTSGANVLTF
TRBV20-1	TRBJ2-3	CSARDSLAATYTQYF
TRBV19	TRBJ2-1	CASSITGVPNEQFF
TRBV3-1	TRBJ2-4	CASSPPLLGAKNIQYF
TRBV6-2/TRBV6-3	TRBJ1-1	CASSDRGRTEAFF
TRBV29-1	TRBJ2-1	CSVEAPQEQFF
TRBV29-1	TRBJ2-1	CSVSRYEQFF
TRBV28	TRBJ1-1	CASRLTRNTEAFF
TRBV6-5	TRBJ1-4	CASRGIATNEKLFF
TRBV5-1	TRBJ2-1	CASKILAGGYNEQFF
TRBV7-9	TRBJ2-7	CASSKMSGYEQYF
TRBV12-3/TRBV12-4	TRBJ1-1	CASSFSGRVNTEAFF
TRBV20-1	TRBJ2-1	CSASKTNNEQFF
TRBV29-1	TRBJ2-2	CSVVPGSGELFF
TRBV12-3/TRBV12-4	TRBJ2-3	CASSGQGRGDTQYF
TRBV12-3/TRBV12-4	TRBJ2-2	CASSRRSSGTGELFF
TRBV3-1	TRBJ1-1	CASKGSGTSLTEAFF
TRBV3-1	TRBJ2-6	CASSHRAGGPGANVLTF
TRBV6-4	TRBJ1-6	CASSDRTGSNSPLHF
TRBV10-3	TRBJ2-6	CAISPGTGKGANVLTF
TRBV10-3	TRBJ2-1	CAILGDPYNEQFF
TRBV10-1	TRBJ2-5	CASSETTRAGETQYF
TRBV5-5	TRBJ2-1	CASAPSALNYNEQFF
TRBV29-1	TRBJ2-7	CSALVGNEQYF
TRBV5-4	TRBJ2-3	CASSSGLAESTQYF
TRBV4-1	TRBJ1-4	CASSQLGFNEKLFF
TRBV27	TRBJ2-7	CASSLSTGKWEQYF
TRBV6-1	TRBJ2-1	CASRLVEQFF
TRBV20-1	TRBJ2-1	CSARGGSLDEQFF
TRBV15	TRBJ2-3	CATSRGLDTQYF
TRBV20-1	TRBJ2-2	CSAQDLGDTGELFF
TRBV3-1	TRBJ2-1	CASSPPQTSGYNEQFF
TRBV27	TRBJ2-1	CASQGYLHSYNEQFF
TRBV20-1	TRBJ2-3	CSARGTGDLGWTQYF
TRBV10-2	TRBJ2-1	CASTQGGNEQFF
TRBV23-1	TRBJ1-1	CASSRGQGNPEAFF
TRBV6-5	TRBJ2-1	CATREGLARNNEQFF
TRBV11-2	TRBJ1-5	CASSAGQGVGQPQHF
TRBV11-2	TRBJ1-5	CASSRGTAYSNQPQHF